This TCR beta chain originates from a study of blood T cell repertoires in COVID-19. This CDR3 is built from 13 residues. With V trimmed by 7 bases and J by 2 bases, 3 bases remained unmatched. The germline V gene has CDR1 MDHEN and CDR2 SYDVKM. TCRdb's table, derived via immunoSEQ multiplex PCR, lists solely in-frame clones and lacks some. The sample has around 260,000 clones, around four fifths seen once; the top ten hold 4.6%. In its sample, this clone was seen once. This chain links TRBV28 with TRBJ2-7; 9 bases align to TRBD1. Sequences were obtained from peripheral blood. This TCR was sampled from a man aged 60-69 years who had recovered from COVID-19. The CDR3 DNA sequence: TGTGCCAGCACCGGGACAGGGACCTACGAGCAGTACTTC. Residues: CASTGTGTYEQYF.